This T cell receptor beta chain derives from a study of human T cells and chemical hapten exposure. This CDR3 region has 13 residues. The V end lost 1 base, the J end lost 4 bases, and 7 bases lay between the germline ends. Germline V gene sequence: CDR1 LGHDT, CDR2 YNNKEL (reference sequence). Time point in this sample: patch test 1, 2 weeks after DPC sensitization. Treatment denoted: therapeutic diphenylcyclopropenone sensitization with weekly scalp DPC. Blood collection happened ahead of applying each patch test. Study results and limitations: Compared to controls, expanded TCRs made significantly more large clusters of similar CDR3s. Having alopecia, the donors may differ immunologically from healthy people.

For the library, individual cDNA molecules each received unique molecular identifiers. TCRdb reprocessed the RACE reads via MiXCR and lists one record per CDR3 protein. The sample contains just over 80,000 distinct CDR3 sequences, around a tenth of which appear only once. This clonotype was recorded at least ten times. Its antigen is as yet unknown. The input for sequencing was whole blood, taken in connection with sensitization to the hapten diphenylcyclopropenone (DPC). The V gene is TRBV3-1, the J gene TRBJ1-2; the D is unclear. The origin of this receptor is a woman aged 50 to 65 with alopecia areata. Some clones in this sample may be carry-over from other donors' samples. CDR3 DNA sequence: TGTGCCAGCAGCCAAGGCTCAGGCTATGGCTACACCTTC. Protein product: CASSQGSGYGYTF.